The sequence of this T cell receptor beta chain was determined in a study of cytomegalovirus exposure and HLA in healthy donors. Study in general: A prior analysis found 95 million to 140 million unique TCR beta sequences from approximately 190 million T cells.

Germline assignment: CDR1 SNHLY and CDR2 FYNNEI. The CDR3 is 15 residues long. Unmatched junction bases numbered 10, after V lost 6 bases and J lost 10 bases. This clone came up once. The antigen is not known. This PCR relied on a set of 60 Vbeta primers and 13 Jbeta primers. TCRdb keeps only in-frame clones here, not all; method: immunoSEQ multiplex PCR. The sample records about 190,000 clones, approximately 84% being singletons. Study conclusions and caveats: Later on, a genetic analysis was performed. It linked a missense variant in DCLRE1C with V- and J-gene trimming of TCR beta. Sequencing depth across donors, presence/absence analyses assumed, was roughly uniform. An analysis was carried out at a later point. It showed that HLA-associated TCR beta chains were more clonally expanded than equally common non-associated chains.

The V gene is TRBV2, the J gene TRBJ1-6; the match to TRBD1 covers 9 bases. Sequencing was done on a sample of PBMCs. This clonotype was sampled from a woman in her forties or fifties in good health and CMV-seropositive. In nucleotides, the CDR3 is TGTGCCAGCAGAGGGCTTGGGGACAGGGCCTCACCCCTCCACTTT. Its protein product is CASRGLGDRASPLHF.